Below are 26 T cell receptor beta chains sequenced from a single sample in a study of blood T cell repertoires in COVID-19. Only in-frame clones appear in the TCRdb table, and some are missing; sequencing was by immunoSEQ multiplex PCR. The table records 180,000 or so clones, 75% to 90% of them present only once. The sequenced material came from PBMCs or T cells enriched from blood (not recorded which). The source is a woman aged 55-70 years who had recovered from COVID-19.

This chain uses TRBV9 with TRBJ1-1; D gene uncertain. Germline loops: CDR1 SGDLS, CDR2 YYNGEE. The CDR3 covers 13 residues. V was shortened by 4 bases and J by 7 bases, with 14 bases between the two germline ends. The CDR3 DNA is TGTGCCAGCAGCTCCGACCAGGAGGGTGAAGCTTTCTTT. The encoded protein is CASSSDQEGEAFF.

The chain links TRBV2 to TRBJ2-1; tentative D call: TRBD2 (6 bases). The ends were cut back, 8 bases at V and 5 bases at J, with 13 bases in the middle. In germline, CDR1 is SNHLY, CDR2 FYNNEI. The CDR3 totals 13 residues. In DNA form, the CDR3 reads TGTGCCAGCGGTGGAGGGCCGGACAATGAGCAGTTCTTC. This codes for CASGGGPDNEQFF.

The chain couples TRBV28 to TRBJ1-2; 9 positions agree with TRBD1. The CDR3 extends over 13 amino acids. Germline-derived CDR1 and CDR2 are MDHEN and SYDVKM. With V trimmed by 6 bases and J by 7 bases, 6 bases remained unmatched. The CDR3 loop is CASSDGQGFGYTF. DNA of the CDR3: TGTGCCAGCAGCGACGGACAGGGGTTTGGCTACACCTTC.

The chain joins TRBV19 to TRBJ2-7, with 8 bases lining up with TRBD1. Unmatched junction bases numbered 13, after V lost 5 bases and J lost 4 bases. Germline V lookup: CDR1 LNHDA, CDR2 SQIVND (reference sequence). The CDR3 sequence is 16 residues long. CDR3 nucleotides: TGTGCCAGTAGTGCGCATCCCGGGACAGGTTTATACGAGCAGTACTTC. Protein sequence: CASSAHPGTGLYEQYF.

The chain couples TRBV3-1 (or the pseudogene TRBV3-2) to TRBJ1-6; 9 nucleotides line up with TRBD1. CDR1 and CDR2 from the germline V gene are LGHDT and YNNKEL (reference sequence). V lost 4 bases to trimming and J lost 2 bases; unmatched junction nucleotides: 6. This CDR3 has 17 amino acids. The CDR3 nucleotides read TGTGCCAGCAGCCCCCGGGACAGGGCTACCTATAATTCACCCCTCCACTTT. Its translation: CASSPRDRATYNSPLHF.

In its sample, this clone was seen once. The sample has other DNA sequences that encode this CDR3 too. The V call is TRBV11-2, the J call TRBJ1-1, with TRBD1 identical over 7 bases. CDR1 is SGHAT and CDR2 is FQNNGV in the germline V gene. This CDR3 region has 15 residues. V lost 4 bases, J lost 1 base, and 6 bases stayed unmatched. CDR3 sequence (DNA): TGTGCCAGCAGCTCGATGACAGGGCGGAACACTGAAGCTTTCTTT. Its protein is CASSSMTGRNTEAFF.

This clone was seen a handful of times. This chain's CDR3 is CASRDLGQGLYGYTF. CDR3 nucleotide sequence: TGTGCCAGCAGAGACCTTGGACAGGGGTTGTATGGCTACACCTTC. V and J are TRBV2 and TRBJ1-2; 9 nucleotides align to TRBD1. J was trimmed by 5 bases and V by 6 bases; bases with no gene match: 10. Germline CDR1 and CDR2: SNHLY and FYNNEI. CDR3 length equals 15 residues.

Here the CDR3 DNA reads TGTGCCAGCAGCTTACAGGAGGAGATATATGGCTACACCTTC. Protein: CASSLQEEIYGYTF. The chain uses TRBV7-2 and TRBJ1-2; D is undetermined. The CDR3 is made up of 14 amino acids. V lost 2 bases to trimming and J lost 5 bases, with 12 bases between them. Germline V gene lookup returns CDR1 SGHTA and CDR2 FQGNSA.

This rearrangement joins TRBV18 to TRBJ2-3; D remains ambiguous. CDR3 size: 15 residues. Germline CDR1 is KGHSH and CDR2 is LQKENI. The germline V and J ends were trimmed by 2 bases and 0 bases, with 9 bases remaining between them. DNA for the CDR3: TGTGCCAGCTCACCAGGCAGTCAGAGCACAGATACGCAGTATTTT. Amino acids: CASSPGSQSTDTQYF.

This chain links TRBV21-1 with TRBJ2-2; the D call in the table, TRBD2, was not verified against the DNA. TRBV21-1 is a pseudogene locus. The CDR3 has 17 amino acids. CDR3 in amino acids: CASSKNLRGGDTGELFF. The CDR3 region has the DNA TGTGCCAGCAGCAAAAACCTTCGGGGAGGGGACACCGGGGAGCTGTTTTTT.

The chain couples TRBV6-5 to TRBJ2-1; 13 nucleotides line up with TRBD2. Germline lookup yields CDR1 MNHEY and CDR2 SVGAGI. With V trimmed by 6 bases and J by 9 bases, 8 bases remained unmatched. CDR3 length: 15 amino acids. The CDR3 DNA reads TGTGCCAGCAGCATAACTAGCGGGAGGGCCAGTGAGCAGTTCTTC. Translated: CASSITSGRASEQFF.

The J gene is TRBJ1-1, the V gene TRBV4-1; D may be TRBD1 (5 bases). This CDR3 region has 15 residues. With 3 bases removed from V and 5 bases from J, the gap between germline ends came to 16 bases. CDR1 is MGHRA and CDR2 is YSYEKL in the germline V gene. CDR3 sequence reads: CASSQWGGMRTEAFF. The CDR3 coding sequence is TGCGCCAGCAGCCAGTGGGGGGGTATGAGAACTGAAGCTTTCTTT.

The chain recombines TRBV2 with TRBJ2-2; D is possibly TRBD1 (5 bases). V lost 2 bases and J 6 bases, leaving 13 bases between the germline ends. Per the germline V gene, CDR1 is SNHLY and CDR2 is FYNNEI. The length of the CDR3 is 15 residues. Written as DNA, the CDR3 is TGTGCCAGCAGTGAACAGGGTCGCATTTCCGGGGAGCTGTTTTTT. Translated: CASSEQGRISGELFF.

The V call is TRBV9, the J call TRBJ2-2; TRBD2 might be the D (6 bases). The CDR3 loop spans 19 amino acids. The germline CDR1 and CDR2 sequences are SGDLS and YYNGEE. Trimming stripped 2 bases from V and 0 bases from J, with 20 bases between. CDR3 bases: TGTGCCAGCAGCGTTTCCCCGTCGGGGCGCGGGGCGAACACCGGGGAGCTGTTTTTT. Translation gives CASSVSPSGRGANTGELFF.

This sequence joins TRBV5-4 and TRBJ2-3, with TRBD2 identical over 8 bases. V was pared by 6 bases and J by 4 bases, with 10 bases of the junction left unmatched. Germline V gene data show CDR1 as SGHNT and CDR2 as YYREEE (reference sequence). The CDR3 totals 15 residues. The CDR3 reads CASTLAGTLADTQYF. CDR3 DNA sequence: TGTGCCAGCACCCTAGCGGGTACACTCGCAGATACGCAGTATTTT.

V is TRBV28 and J is TRBJ2-2, with 7 bases that match TRBD1. The CDR3 runs 14 residues. Germline V gene data show CDR1 as MDHEN and CDR2 as SYDVKM. J lost 5 bases, V lost 4 bases, and 4 bases had no gene match. The CDR3 region has the DNA TGTGCCAGCAGTTCCGGACAGGCTACCGGGGAGCTGTTTTTT. Amino acid sequence: CASSSGQATGELFF.

This sequence joins TRBV6-5 and TRBJ1-1; D is perhaps TRBD1 (5 bases). V lost 6 bases and J lost 6, with 17 bases in between. Germline V gene data show CDR1 as MNHEY and CDR2 as SVGAGI. CDR3 length: 14 residues. The CDR3 bases are TGTGCCAGCAGCCTTACAGAGAAAGGGGCTGAAGCTTTCTTT. It specifies CASSLTEKGAEAFF.

The chain employs TRBV10-1 and TRBJ1-5; D uncertain. V was shortened by 3 bases and J by 9 bases, with 12 bases between the two germline ends. The CDR3 contains 13 residues. Germline V CDR1 and CDR2: WNHNN, SYGVQD (reference sequence). DNA for the CDR3: TGCGCCAGCAGTGACCTCCCGGCGGGGCCCCAGCATTTT. Amino acid sequence: CASSDLPAGPQHF.

The J gene is TRBJ2-7, the V gene TRBV10-3; D is possibly TRBD1 (5 bases). The ends were cut back, 6 bases at V and 1 base at J, with 16 bases in the middle. Germline loops: CDR1 ENHRY, CDR2 SYGVKD. This CDR3 has 15 amino acids. The CDR3 is CAISSPSRGSYEQYF. CDR3 DNA: TGTGCCATCAGCTCGCCGTCAAGGGGTTCCTACGAGCAGTACTTC.

The CDR3 loop is CASSFAGSNQPQHF. The CDR3 nucleotides are TGTGCCAGCAGTTTTGCAGGGTCCAATCAGCCCCAGCATTTT. This chain connects TRBV27 to TRBJ1-5; D perhaps matches TRBD1 (5 bases). The germline CDR1 and CDR2 sequences are MNHEY and SMNVEV (reference sequence). The V gene lost 3 bases and the J gene lost 3 bases, with 9 bases spanning the gap. This CDR3 comprises 14 residues.

The chain combines TRBV10-1 with TRBJ1-1; D remains unclear. Germline V CDR1 and CDR2: WNHNN, SYGVQD (reference sequence). CDR3 length: 13 amino acids. V shed 7 bases and J shed 8 bases, with 17 bases lying between them. The CDR3 nucleotides read TGCGCCAGCACGGCACTCCTAGGCAGCGAAGCTTTCTTT. Protein sequence: CASTALLGSEAFF.

The V gene is TRBV30, the J gene TRBJ2-2; 7 nucleotides align to TRBD1. Looked up from germline, CDR1 is GTSNPN and CDR2 is SVGIG (reference sequence). This CDR3 spans 14 amino acids. J gave up 4 bases and V 5 bases, and 7 bases lay outside the gene matches. CDR3 amino acids: CAWQPQGFTGELFF. CDR3 sequence (DNA): TGTGCCTGGCAGCCACAGGGGTTCACCGGGGAGCTGTTTTTT.

The chain joins TRBV4-2 to TRBJ1-6; tentatively, D is TRBD1 (6 bases). This CDR3 comprises 17 residues. Per germline, CDR1 LGHNA and CDR2 YNFKEQ. V gave up 1 base and J gave up 2 bases, with 12 bases separating them. The CDR3 DNA reads as TGTGCCAGCAGCCAAGTCGAGACAGGCACCTATAATTCACCCCTCCACTTT. This gives the protein CASSQVETGTYNSPLHF.

This chain connects TRBV28 to TRBJ2-6, with D perhaps matching TRBD2 (5 bases). CDR3 length: 13 amino acids. CDR1 and CDR2 from the germline V gene are MDHEN and SYDVKM. CDR3 in DNA: TGTGCTAGCGACTTCTCTGGGGCCAACGTCCTGACTTTC. Encoded protein: CASDFSGANVLTF.

The gene calls are TRBV7-2 and TRBJ2-3, with a weak D call TRBD1 (7 bases). V was shortened by 1 base and J by 7 bases, with 12 bases between the two germline ends. This CDR3 has 14 amino acids. Germline assignment: CDR1 SGHTA and CDR2 FQGNSA. In DNA, the CDR3 is TGTGCCAGCAGCTTAGAGGAGGGGGCATATACGCAGTATTTT. It is translated as CASSLEEGAYTQYF.

In its sample, this clone was seen a few times. This rearrangement joins TRBV4-1 to TRBJ1-3; no firm D call. V lost 0 bases, J lost 2 bases, and 8 bases lay in between. CDR3 length equals 15 residues. Germline V gene sequence: CDR1 MGHRA, CDR2 YSYEKL. DNA for the CDR3: TGCGCCAGCAGCCAAGATATGGCGGCTGGAAACACCATATATTTT. This translates into CASSQDMAAGNTIYF.